Listed below are T cell receptor beta chains from one sample, sequenced in a study of a mutant IDH1 vaccine in newly diagnosed glioma. The antigens these receptors bind are not known. Assay: immunoSEQ multiplex PCR; the TCRdb copy retains only in-frame clones and omits some. Of fewer than 75,000 clones listed, 70% to 85% were seen once; the top ten hold approximately 9.5%. The sequencing here drew on PBMCs, taken from a glioma patient whose treatment included an IDH1 peptide vaccine. These receptors all stem from a woman in her fifties or sixties with glioma. The conserved cysteine and the conserved F or W are not part of the CDR3 here.

>TRBJ1-1|TRBV6-5
ASSYAGTEAF
>TRBJ1-2|TRBV30
AWSVGGRGNYGYT
>TRBJ2-7|TRBV6-1
ASSPKNEQY
>TRBJ2-7|TRBV7-8
ASSLAGGTGGSYEQY
>TRBJ1-3|TRBV6-5
ASRDGPSSGNTIY
>TRBJ2-2|TRBV5-1
ASSLGGPGELF
>TRBJ1-3|TRBV6-1
ASSVEPVSGNTIY
>TRBJ2-6|TRBV5-6
ASSRSPLSVGANVLT
>TRBJ1-1|TRBV4-3
ASSQDHEVTEAF
>TRBJ1-3|TRBV9
ASSVGVTGNSGNTIY
>TRBJ1-1|TRBV27
ASMVGGRRGRDTEAF
>TRBJ2-7|TRBV28
ASSSSDRFGEQY
>TRBJ2-7|TRBV4-2
ASSQGFGLAGTTYEQY
>TRBJ2-7|TRBV7-2
ASSLVGALY
>TRBJ1-2|TRBV6-5
ASTRQGDGYT
>TRBJ2-5|TRBV6-6
ASSYSAAGQETQY
>TRBJ2-7|TRBV27
ASRLGAEQY
>TRBJ1-1|TRBV5-4
ASSPQGARMTEAF
>TRBJ1-4|TRBV10-2
ASSESMGEKLF
>TRBJ1-6|TRBV5-6
ASSLGGYSYNSPLH
>TRBJ1-1|TRBV4-1
ASSQEGRPTEAF
>TRBJ2-1|TRBV9
ASSGAGWGLNEQF
>TRBJ1-2|TRBV2
ASGRTGGYT
>TRBJ2-1|TRBV5-4
ASSLDSLGSYNEQF
>TRBJ1-1|TRBV2
ASSALGVAF
>TRBJ1-1|TRBV27
ASSWNTEAF
>TRBJ2-2|TRBV7-9
ASSFGQGSTGELF
>TRBJ2-5|TRBV9
ASSEQGSGTQY
>TRBJ1-2|TRBV7-3
ASSLTGDSVTSNYGYT
>TRBJ2-3|TRBV7-2
ASSPTVTDTQY
>TRBJ1-1|TRBV30
AWSRQGTEAF
>TRBJ2-7|TRBV19
ASSRWDRSYEQY
>TRBJ2-2|TRBV5-1
ASSFVQTGTGELF
>TRBJ2-7|TRBV10-3
AISPRQAETGIQY
>TRBJ1-5|TRBV10-1
ASSEVFNQPQH
>TRBJ1-4|TRBV6-1
ASIPGGGEKLF
>TRBJ1-1|TRBV5-1
ASSLNAQGYNTEAF
>TRBJ2-7|TRBV9
ASSVAWQGTYEQY
>TRBJ1-1|TRBV29-1
SARDTEAF